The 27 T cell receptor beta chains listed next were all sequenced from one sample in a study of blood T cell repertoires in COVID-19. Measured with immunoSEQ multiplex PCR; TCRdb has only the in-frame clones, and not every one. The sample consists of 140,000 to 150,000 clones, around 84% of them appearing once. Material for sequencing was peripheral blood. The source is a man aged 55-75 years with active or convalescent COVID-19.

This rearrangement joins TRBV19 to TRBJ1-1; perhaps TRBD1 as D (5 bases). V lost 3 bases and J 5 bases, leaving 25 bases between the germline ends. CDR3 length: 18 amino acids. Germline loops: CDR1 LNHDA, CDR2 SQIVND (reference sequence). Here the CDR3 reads CASSIGSGIGPPRTEAFF. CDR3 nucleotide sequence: TGTGCCAGTAGTATTGGGTCAGGGATTGGGCCTCCGAGGACTGAAGCTTTCTTT.

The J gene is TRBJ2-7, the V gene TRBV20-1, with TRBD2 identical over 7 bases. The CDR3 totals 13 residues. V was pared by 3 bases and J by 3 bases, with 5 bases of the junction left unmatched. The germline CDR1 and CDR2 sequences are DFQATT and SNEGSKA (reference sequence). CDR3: CSASRGRGYEQYF. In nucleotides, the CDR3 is TGCAGTGCTAGTCGGGGGAGGGGCTACGAGCAGTACTTC.

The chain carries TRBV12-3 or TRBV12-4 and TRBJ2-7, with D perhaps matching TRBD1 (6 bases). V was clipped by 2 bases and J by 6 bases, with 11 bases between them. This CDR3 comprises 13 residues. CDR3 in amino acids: CASSLLQGGEQYF. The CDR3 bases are TGTGCCAGCAGTTTATTACAGGGCGGCGAGCAGTACTTC.

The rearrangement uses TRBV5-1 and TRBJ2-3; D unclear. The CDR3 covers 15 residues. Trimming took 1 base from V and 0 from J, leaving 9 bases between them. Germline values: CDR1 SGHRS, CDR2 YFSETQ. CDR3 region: CASSLSLASTDTQYF. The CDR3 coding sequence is TGCGCCAGCAGCTTGTCACTCGCTAGCACAGATACGCAGTATTTT. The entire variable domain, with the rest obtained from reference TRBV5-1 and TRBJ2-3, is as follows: KAGVTQTPRYLIKTRGQQVTLSCSPISGHRSVSWYQQTPGQGLQFLFEYFSETQRNKGNFPGRFSGRQFSNSRSEMNVSTLELGDSALYLCASSLSLASTDTQYFGPGTRLTVL.

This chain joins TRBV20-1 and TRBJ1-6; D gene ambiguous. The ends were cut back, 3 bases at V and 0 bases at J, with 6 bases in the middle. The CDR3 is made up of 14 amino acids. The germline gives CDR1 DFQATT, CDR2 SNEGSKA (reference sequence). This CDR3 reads CSASLSSYNSPLHF. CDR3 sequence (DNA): TGCAGTGCTAGTTTGAGCTCCTATAATTCACCCCTCCACTTT.

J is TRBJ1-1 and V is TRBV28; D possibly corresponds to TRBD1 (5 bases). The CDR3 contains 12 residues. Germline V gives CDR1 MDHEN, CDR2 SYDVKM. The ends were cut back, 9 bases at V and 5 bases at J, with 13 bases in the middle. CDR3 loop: CASAGPVTEAFF. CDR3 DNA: TGTGCCAGTGCGGGACCGGTAACTGAAGCTTTCTTT.

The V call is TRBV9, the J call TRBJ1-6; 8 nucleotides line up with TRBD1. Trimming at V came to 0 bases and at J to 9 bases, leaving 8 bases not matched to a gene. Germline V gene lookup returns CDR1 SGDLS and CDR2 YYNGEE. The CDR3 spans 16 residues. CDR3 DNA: TGTGCCAGCAGCGTAGGTTCTTTGGGGACAGGTTCACCCCTCCACTTT. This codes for CASSVGSLGTGSPLHF. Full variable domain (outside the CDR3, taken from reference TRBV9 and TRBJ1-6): DSGVTQTPKHLITATGQRVTLRCSPRSGDLSVYWYQQSLDQGLQFLIQYYNGEERAKGNILERFSAQQFPDLHSELNLSSLELGDSALYFCASSVGSLGTGSPLHFGNGTRLTVT.

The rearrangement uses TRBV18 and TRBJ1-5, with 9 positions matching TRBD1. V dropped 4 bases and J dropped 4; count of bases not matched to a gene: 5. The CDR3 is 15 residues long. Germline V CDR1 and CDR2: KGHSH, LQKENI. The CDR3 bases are TGTGCCAGCTCACTTTACAGGGGGCGAAATCAGCCCCAGCATTTT. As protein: CASSLYRGRNQPQHF.

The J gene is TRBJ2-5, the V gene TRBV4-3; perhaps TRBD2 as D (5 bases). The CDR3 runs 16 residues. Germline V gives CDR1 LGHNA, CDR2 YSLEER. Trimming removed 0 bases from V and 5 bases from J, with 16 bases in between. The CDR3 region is CASSQDGRTLAETQYF. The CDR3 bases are TGCGCCAGCAGCCAAGATGGGCGGACTTTAGCGGAGACCCAGTACTTC.

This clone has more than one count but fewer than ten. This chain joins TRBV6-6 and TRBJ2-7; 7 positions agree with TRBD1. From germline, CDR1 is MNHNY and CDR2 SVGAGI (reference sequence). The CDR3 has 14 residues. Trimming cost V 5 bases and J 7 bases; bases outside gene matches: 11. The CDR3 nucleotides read TGTGCCAGCAGTCTCGACAGGGTAGTGAGGGAGCAGTACTTC. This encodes CASSLDRVVREQYF.

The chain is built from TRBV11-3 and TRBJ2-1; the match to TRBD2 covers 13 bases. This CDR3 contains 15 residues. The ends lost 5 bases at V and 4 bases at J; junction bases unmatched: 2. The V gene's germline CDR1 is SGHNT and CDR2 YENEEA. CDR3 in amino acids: CASSRTSGSYNEQFF. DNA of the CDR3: TGTGCCAGCAGCCGGACTAGCGGGAGTTACAATGAGCAGTTCTTC. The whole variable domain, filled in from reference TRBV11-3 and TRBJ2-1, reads EAGVVQSPRYKIIEKKQPVAFWCNPISGHNTLYWYLQNLGQGPELLIRYENEEAVDDSQLPKDRFSAERLKGVDSTLKIQPAELGDSAVYLCASSRTSGSYNEQFFGPGTRLTVL.

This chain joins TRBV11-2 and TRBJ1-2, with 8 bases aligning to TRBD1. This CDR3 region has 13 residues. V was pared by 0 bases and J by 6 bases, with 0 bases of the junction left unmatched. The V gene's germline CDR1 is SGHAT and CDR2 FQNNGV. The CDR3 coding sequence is TGTGCCAGCAGCTTAGACAGGGGGCATGGCTACACCTTC. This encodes CASSLDRGHGYTF.

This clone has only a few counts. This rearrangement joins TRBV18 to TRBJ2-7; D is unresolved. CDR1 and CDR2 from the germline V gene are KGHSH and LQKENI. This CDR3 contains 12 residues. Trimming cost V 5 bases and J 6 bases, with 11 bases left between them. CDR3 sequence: CASSSLVGEQYF. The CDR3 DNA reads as TGTGCCAGCTCATCCCTAGTAGGCGAGCAGTACTTC.

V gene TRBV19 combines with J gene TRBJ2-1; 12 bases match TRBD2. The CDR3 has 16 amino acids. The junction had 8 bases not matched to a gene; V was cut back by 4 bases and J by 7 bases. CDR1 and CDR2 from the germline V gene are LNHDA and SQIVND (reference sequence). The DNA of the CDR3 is TGTGCCAGTAGTAGCGCCGGGACTAGCGGGTCAAATGAGCAGTTCTTC. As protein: CASSSAGTSGSNEQFF.

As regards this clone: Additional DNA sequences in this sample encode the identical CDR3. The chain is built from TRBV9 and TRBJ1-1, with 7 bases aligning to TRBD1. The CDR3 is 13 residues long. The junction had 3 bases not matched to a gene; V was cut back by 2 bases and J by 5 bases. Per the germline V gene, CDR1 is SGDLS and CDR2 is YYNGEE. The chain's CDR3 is CASSVSRGTEAFF. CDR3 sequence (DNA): TGTGCCAGCAGCGTTAGCAGGGGGACTGAAGCTTTCTTT.

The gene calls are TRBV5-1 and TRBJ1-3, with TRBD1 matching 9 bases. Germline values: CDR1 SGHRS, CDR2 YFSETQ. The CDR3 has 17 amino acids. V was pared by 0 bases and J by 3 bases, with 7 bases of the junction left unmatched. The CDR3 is CASSLGPGQGGGNTIYF. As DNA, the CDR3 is TGCGCCAGCAGCTTGGGTCCGGGACAGGGAGGTGGAAACACCATATATTTT.

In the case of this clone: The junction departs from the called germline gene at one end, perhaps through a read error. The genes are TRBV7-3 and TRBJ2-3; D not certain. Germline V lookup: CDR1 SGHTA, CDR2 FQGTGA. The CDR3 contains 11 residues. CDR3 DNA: TGTGGCAGCAGCCAGGCAGATACGCAGTATTTT. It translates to CGSSQADTQYF.

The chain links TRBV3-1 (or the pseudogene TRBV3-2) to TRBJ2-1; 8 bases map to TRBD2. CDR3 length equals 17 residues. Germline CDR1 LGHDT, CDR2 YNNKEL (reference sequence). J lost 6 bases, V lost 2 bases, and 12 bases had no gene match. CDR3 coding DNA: TGTGCCAGCAGCCAACGTTCTAGCGGGCTGGGAGGCAATGAGCAGTTCTTC. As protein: CASSQRSSGLGGNEQFF.

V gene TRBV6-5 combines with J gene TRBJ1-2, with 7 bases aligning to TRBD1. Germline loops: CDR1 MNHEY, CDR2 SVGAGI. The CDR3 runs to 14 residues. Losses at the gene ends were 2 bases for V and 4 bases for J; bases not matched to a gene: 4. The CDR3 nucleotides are TGTGCCAGCAGTTACAGGACAGGCGTCTATGGCTACACCTTC. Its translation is CASSYRTGVYGYTF.

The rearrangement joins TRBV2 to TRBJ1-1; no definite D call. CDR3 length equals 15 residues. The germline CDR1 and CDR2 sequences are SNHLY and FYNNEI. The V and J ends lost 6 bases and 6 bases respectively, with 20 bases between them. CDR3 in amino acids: CASSLSGRGRSEAFF. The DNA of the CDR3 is TGTGCCAGCAGCCTCTCAGGACGGGGAAGGTCTGAAGCTTTCTTT.

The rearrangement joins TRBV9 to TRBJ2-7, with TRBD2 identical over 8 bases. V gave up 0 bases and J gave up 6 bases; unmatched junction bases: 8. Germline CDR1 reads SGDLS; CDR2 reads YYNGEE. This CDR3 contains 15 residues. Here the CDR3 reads CASSVASSGSAEQYF. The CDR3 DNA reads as TGTGCCAGCAGCGTAGCGTCCAGCGGGAGCGCCGAGCAGTACTTC.

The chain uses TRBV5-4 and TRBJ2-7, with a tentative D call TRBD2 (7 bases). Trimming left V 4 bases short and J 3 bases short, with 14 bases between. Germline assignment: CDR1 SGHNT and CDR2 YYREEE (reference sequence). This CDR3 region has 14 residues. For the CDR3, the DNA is TGTGCCAGCAGCGGCCCAGGGGAGGGCTACGAGCAGTACTTC. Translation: CASSGPGEGYEQYF.

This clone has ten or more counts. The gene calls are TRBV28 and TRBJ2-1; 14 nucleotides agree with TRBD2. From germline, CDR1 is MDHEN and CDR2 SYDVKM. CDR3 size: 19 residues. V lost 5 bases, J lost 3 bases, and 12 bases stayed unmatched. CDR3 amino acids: CASSPIPGLAGDSYNEQFF. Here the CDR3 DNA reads TGTGCCAGCAGTCCGATCCCGGGACTAGCGGGAGATAGCTACAATGAGCAGTTCTTC. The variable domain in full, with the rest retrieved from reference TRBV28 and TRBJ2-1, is DVKVTQSSRYLVKRTGEKVFLECVQDMDHENMFWYRQDPGLGLRLIYFSYDVKMKEKGDIPEGYSVSREKKERFSLILESASTNQTSMYLCASSPIPGLAGDSYNEQFFGPGTRLTVL.

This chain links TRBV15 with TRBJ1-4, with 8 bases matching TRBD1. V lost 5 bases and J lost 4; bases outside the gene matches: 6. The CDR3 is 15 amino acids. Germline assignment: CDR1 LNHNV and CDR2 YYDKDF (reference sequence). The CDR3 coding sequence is TGTGCCACCAGCGTCCGGGACAGGTTTAATGAAAAACTGTTTTTT. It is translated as CATSVRDRFNEKLFF.

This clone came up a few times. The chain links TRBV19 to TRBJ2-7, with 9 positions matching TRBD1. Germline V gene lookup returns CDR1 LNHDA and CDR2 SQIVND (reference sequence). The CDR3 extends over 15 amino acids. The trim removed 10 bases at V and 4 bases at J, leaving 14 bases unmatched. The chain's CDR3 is CATVAPGQGQYEQYF. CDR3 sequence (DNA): TGTGCCACCGTCGCCCCGGGACAGGGTCAGTACGAGCAGTACTTC.

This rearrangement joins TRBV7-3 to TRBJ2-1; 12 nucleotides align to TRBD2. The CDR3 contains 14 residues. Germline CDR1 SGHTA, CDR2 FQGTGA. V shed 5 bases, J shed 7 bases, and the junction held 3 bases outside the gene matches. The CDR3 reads CASSLGTSGNEQFF. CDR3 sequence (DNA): TGTGCCAGCAGCCTCGGGACTAGCGGGAATGAGCAGTTCTTC.

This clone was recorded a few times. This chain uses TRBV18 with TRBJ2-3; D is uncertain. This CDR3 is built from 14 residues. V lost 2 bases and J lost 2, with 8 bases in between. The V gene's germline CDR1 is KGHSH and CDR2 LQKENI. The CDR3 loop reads CASSPGPNTDTQYF. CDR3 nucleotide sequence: TGTGCCAGCTCACCAGGGCCAAACACAGATACGCAGTATTTT.